Below are 6 T cell receptor beta chains sequenced from a single sample in a study of T cell responses to AZD1222 COVID-19 vaccine. Profiled with immunoSEQ multiplex PCR; TCRdb holds only in-frame clones, not every one. The sample shows 150,000 or so clones, more than 85% of them seen only once. The sample here was peripheral blood, taken 28 days after the second AZD1222 dose. The receptors were gathered from an adult who received the AZD1222 COVID-19 vaccine.

The rearrangement uses TRBV6-2 or TRBV6-3 and TRBJ2-3; D is possibly TRBD2 (6 bases). The CDR3 is 18 amino acids. The germline V and J ends were trimmed by 2 bases and 0 bases, with 18 bases remaining between them. Germline V gene sequence: CDR1 MNHEY, CDR2 SVGEGT. The CDR3 here is CASSYGVPRGLSTDTQYF. DNA of the CDR3: TGTGCCAGCAGTTACGGCGTCCCGCGGGGTCTAAGCACAGATACGCAGTATTTT.

This chain joins TRBV6-5 and TRBJ2-7; TRBD1 matches at 9 bases. The germline CDR1 and CDR2 sequences are MNHEY and SVGAGI. The V and J ends lost 6 bases and 0 bases, in that order; junction bases with no gene match: 6. The CDR3 has 15 residues. CDR3 nucleotides: TGTGCCAGCAGCCAACAGGGGGCTGTCTCCTACGAGCAGTACTTC. Its translation: CASSQQGAVSYEQYF.

This rearrangement joins TRBV10-2 to TRBJ1-2; 10 positions agree with TRBD1. From germline, CDR1 is WSHSY and CDR2 SAAADI. The V segment lost 5 bases and the J segment 8 bases; nucleotides outside the gene matches: 8. CDR3 length: 14 amino acids. The CDR3 DNA reads as TGCGCCAGCAGTACCTTGACAGGGGGCTCCGGCTACACCTTC. Its protein product is CASSTLTGGSGYTF.

This clone was seen once. The J gene is TRBJ2-3, the V gene TRBV4-1; possible D gene TRBD2, 6 bases. The CDR3 runs to 17 residues. Germline CDR1 is MGHRA and CDR2 is YSYEKL. Deletions cut 1 base from V and 3 bases from J, with 17 bases between. CDR3: CASSQVGRERYTDTQYF. DNA of the CDR3: TGCGCCAGCAGCCAAGTCGGTCGGGAGCGATATACAGATACGCAGTATTTT.

For the CDR3, the DNA is TGTGCCAGCAGCGTAGTTCCAGGGGAGAGGAATGAGCAGTTCTTC. Protein sequence: CASSVVPGERNEQFF. V gene TRBV9 combines with J gene TRBJ2-1; a weak D match, TRBD1 (6 bases). The CDR3 consists of 15 residues. The germline V gene encodes CDR1 SGDLS and CDR2 YYNGEE. Trimming stripped 0 bases from V and 7 bases from J, with 14 bases between.

CDR3 nucleotides: TGTGCCAGCAGCCCCGGACAGGGGGACACTGAAGCTTTCTTT. The encoded protein is CASSPGQGDTEAFF. This chain uses TRBV7-6 with TRBJ1-1, with 10 bases that match TRBD1. This CDR3 comprises 14 residues. Trimming removed 5 bases from V and 3 bases from J; junction bases left unmatched: 3. Germline-derived CDR1 and CDR2 are SGHVS and FNYEAQ.